This TCR beta chain was captured by sequencing in a study of CD8 T cell repertoires and HIV-1 epitope variants. The CDR3 length is 13 residues. The germline CDR1 and CDR2 sequences are SEHNR and FQNEAQ (reference sequence). V lost 4 bases, J lost 1 base, and 1 base stayed unmatched. Measured with immunoSEQ multiplex PCR; TCRdb has only the in-frame clones, and not every one. The table includes thousands of clones, roughly 70% detected once. A word on this clone: The antigen is not known.

The rearrangement uses TRBV7-9 and TRBJ2-7, with 7 bases lining up with TRBD1. The specimen was cultured CD8+ T cells derived from PBMCs. This TCR came from a male donor with HIV. The CDR3 sequence: CASSSGQSYEQYF. CDR3 DNA sequence: TGTGCCAGCAGCTCGGGACAGTCCTACGAGCAGTACTTC.